Listed here are 22 T cell receptor beta chains from one sample, sequenced in a study of shared clonotypes between healthy human individuals. TCRdb's table, derived via immunoSEQ multiplex PCR, lists solely in-frame clones and lacks some. The sample has roughly 890,000 clones; almost 95% are singletons. Naive CD8 cells were CD45RO-negative, positively selected for CCR7, excluding terminally differentiated effector memory CD45RA+ cells. Material for sequencing was naive CD8+ T cells sorted from blood. The receptors shown here come from a man aged 25-45 years in good health.

This rearrangement joins TRBV7-6 to TRBJ1-2; 7 bases align to TRBD1. The ends lost 5 bases at V and 11 bases at J; junction bases unmatched: 17. CDR3 length: 15 residues. CDR1 and CDR2 from the germline V gene are SGHVS and FNYEAQ. CDR3 loop: CASSDLGTAAPRYTF. DNA of the CDR3: TGTGCCAGCAGCGACTTGGGGACAGCGGCACCCAGATACACCTTC.

The V gene is TRBV19, the J gene TRBJ1-3; D remains unclear. The CDR3 spans 11 residues. The V and J ends lost 7 bases and 3 bases respectively, with 4 bases between them. The germline gives CDR1 LNHDA, CDR2 SQIVND (reference sequence). This CDR3 reads CASNGGNTIYF. DNA of the CDR3: TGTGCCAGTAACGGTGGAAACACCATATATTTT.

The J gene is TRBJ1-5, the V gene TRBV4-2; 8 bases are shared with TRBD1. Germline V gene sequence: CDR1 LGHNA, CDR2 YNFKEQ. There are 16 residues in the CDR3. V trimming: 0 bases; J trimming: 5 bases; junction bases outside the gene matches: 6. The CDR3 sequence: CASSQEQGASDQPQHF. The DNA for the CDR3 is TGTGCCAGCAGCCAAGAGCAGGGGGCATCTGATCAGCCCCAGCATTTT.

V usage is TRBV4-3 and J usage is TRBJ2-1; 10 nucleotides align to TRBD2. The ends lost 2 bases at V and 3 bases at J; junction bases unmatched: 10. Germline assignment: CDR1 LGHNA and CDR2 YSLEER. The CDR3 covers 18 residues. The CDR3 reads CASSQSSSGRLGYNEQFF. CDR3 in DNA: TGCGCCAGCAGCCAATCTTCTAGCGGGAGATTAGGCTACAATGAGCAGTTCTTC.

V gene TRBV29-1 combines with J gene TRBJ2-1; TRBD2 aligns across 9 bases. Unmatched junction bases numbered 7, after V lost 1 base and J lost 3 bases. The CDR3 spans 16 residues. From germline, CDR1 is SQVTM and CDR2 ANQGSEA. For the CDR3, the DNA is TGCAGCGTTGAAGCGGCTAGCGGGAAGGGCTACAATGAGCAGTTCTTC. Translating it yields CSVEAASGKGYNEQFF.

V and J are TRBV30 and TRBJ2-7, with a possible D match to TRBD1 (6 bases). CDR3 length: 12 residues. Germline V gives CDR1 GTSNPN, CDR2 SVGIG (reference sequence). V was clipped by 5 bases and J by 2 bases, with 10 bases between them. CDR3 loop: CAWATGPYEQYF. For the CDR3, the DNA is TGTGCCTGGGCTACAGGGCCCTACGAGCAGTACTTC.

The chain couples TRBV19 to TRBJ1-5; D gene ambiguous. This CDR3 spans 15 amino acids. The ends were cut back, 3 bases at V and 1 base at J, with 10 bases in the middle. Germline CDR1 LNHDA, CDR2 SQIVND (reference sequence). CDR3 DNA sequence: TGTGCCAGTAGTATGTTTAAGGGCAGCAATCAGCCCCAGCATTTT. It specifies CASSMFKGSNQPQHF.

The gene calls are TRBV6-1 and TRBJ1-4; a weak D match, TRBD1 (6 bases). CDR3 length equals 15 residues. Germline CDR1 and CDR2: MNHNS and SASEGT. V lost 3 bases and J 2 bases, leaving 10 bases between the germline ends. CDR3 loop: CASSDRGGTNEKLFF. As DNA, the CDR3 is TGTGCCAGCAGTGACCGAGGGGGTACTAATGAAAAACTGTTTTTT.

CDR3 DNA sequence: TGCGCCAGCAGCTTAGGGAGCGGCGGTCAAAACGAGCAGTACTTC. Encoded protein: CASSLGSGGQNEQYF. This chain connects TRBV5-1 to TRBJ2-5; a possible D gene is TRBD2 (5 bases). TRBJ2-7 matches the DNA end more closely, so the J call is doubtful. CDR1 is SGHRS, CDR2 YFSETQ, per germline. This CDR3 spans 15 amino acids.

The rearrangement uses TRBV28 and TRBJ2-7; the D gene is possibly TRBD1 (5 bases). The length of the CDR3 is 13 residues. With 6 bases removed from V and 6 bases from J, the gap between germline ends came to 15 bases. Per the germline V gene, CDR1 is MDHEN and CDR2 is SYDVKM. The CDR3 reads CASRFLHRSEQYF. The CDR3 nucleotides are TGTGCCAGCAGGTTTTTACACAGGAGCGAGCAGTACTTC.

V usage is TRBV27 and J usage is TRBJ2-1, with 9 bases identical to TRBD2. Germline CDR1 MNHEY, CDR2 SMNVEV (reference sequence). V shed 2 bases, J shed 3 bases, and the junction held 8 bases outside the gene matches. This CDR3 region has 17 residues. The CDR3 reads CASSLSAGGLFYNEQFF. The CDR3 DNA is TGTGCCAGCAGTTTAAGTGCGGGAGGGCTATTCTACAATGAGCAGTTCTTC.

The gene calls are TRBV4-2 and TRBJ2-7; TRBD1 matches 9 bases. CDR3 length: 15 residues. Germline loops: CDR1 LGHNA, CDR2 YNFKEQ. The V segment lost 5 bases and the J segment 2 bases; nucleotides outside the gene matches: 7. The CDR3 reads CASSSPGQGPYEQYF. For the CDR3, the DNA is TGTGCCAGCAGCTCCCCGGGACAGGGTCCCTACGAGCAGTACTTC.

The gene calls are TRBV6-1 and TRBJ2-4; D is possibly TRBD1 or TRBD2 (5 bases each). In germline, CDR1 is MNHNS, CDR2 SASEGT. There are 14 residues in the CDR3. Trimming left V 1 base short and J 9 bases short, with 13 bases between. This CDR3 is CASSEGQTGGIQYF. CDR3 DNA: TGTGCCAGCAGTGAAGGACAGACCGGAGGCATTCAGTACTTC.

The chain carries TRBV12-5 and TRBJ2-1; D is uncertain. The V gene's germline CDR1 is LGHNT and CDR2 FRNRAP. With 7 bases removed from V and 0 bases from J, the gap between germline ends came to 16 bases. The CDR3 has 16 amino acids. In nucleotides, the CDR3 is TGTGCTAGTGATTCCCGTGGTCGGAGCTCCTACAATGAGCAGTTCTTC. It is translated as CASDSRGRSSYNEQFF.

This chain connects TRBV7-9 to TRBJ2-7; either TRBD1 or TRBD2 may supply D (5 bases each). This CDR3 comprises 13 residues. Germline V gene lookup returns CDR1 SEHNR and CDR2 FQNEAQ (reference sequence). With 4 bases removed from V and 3 bases from J, the gap between germline ends came to 10 bases. CDR3 sequence reads: CASSSGRIYEQYF. CDR3 DNA sequence: TGTGCCAGCAGCTCGGGACGGATCTACGAGCAGTACTTC.

The rearrangement links TRBV7-2 to TRBJ2-1; D is undetermined. CDR3 size: 17 residues. Between the trimmed V and J ends, which lost 1 base and 0 bases, there was a span of 13 bases. Germline V gene data show CDR1 as SGHTA and CDR2 as FQGNSA. This CDR3 reads CASSLVPLMSSYNEQFF. CDR3 DNA sequence: TGTGCCAGCAGCTTAGTCCCCCTAATGAGCTCCTACAATGAGCAGTTCTTC.

The rearrangement links TRBV11-3 to TRBJ2-7; D unresolved. Germline V gene lookup returns CDR1 SGHNT and CDR2 YENEEA. The V end was cut by 5 bases, the J end by 3 bases, with 8 bases between. CDR3 length: 12 residues. CDR3 in amino acids: CASSRSGYEQYF. For the CDR3, the DNA is TGTGCCAGCAGCCGCTCGGGCTACGAGCAGTACTTC. The entire variable domain, with the rest obtained from reference TRBV11-3 and TRBJ2-7, is as follows: EAGVVQSPRYKIIEKKQPVAFWCNPISGHNTLYWYLQNLGQGPELLIRYENEEAVDDSQLPKDRFSAERLKGVDSTLKIQPAELGDSAVYLCASSRSGYEQYFGPGTRLTVT.

This rearrangement joins TRBV27 to TRBJ2-7; D unresolved. The germline CDR1 and CDR2 sequences are MNHEY and SMNVEV (reference sequence). The CDR3 contains 14 residues. The ends were cut back, 3 bases at V and 2 bases at J, with 11 bases in the middle. CDR3 DNA sequence: TGTGCCAGCAGTTTGGCCCCGGAGACCTACGAGCAGTACTTC. This codes for CASSLAPETYEQYF.

The chain recombines TRBV28 with TRBJ1-1; 8 bases line up with TRBD1. V shed 6 bases, J shed 7 bases, and the junction held 10 bases outside the gene matches. Germline loops: CDR1 MDHEN, CDR2 SYDVKM. This CDR3 has 14 residues. This CDR3 is CASSEQGVLLEAFF. Written as DNA, the CDR3 is TGTGCCAGCAGCGAACAGGGGGTACTACTTGAAGCTTTCTTT.

The chain has TRBV6-1 and TRBJ2-7, with TRBD2 matching 7 bases. Per germline, CDR1 MNHNS and CDR2 SASEGT. V shed 1 base, J shed 3 bases, and the junction held 0 bases outside the gene matches. This CDR3 spans 13 amino acids. This CDR3 is CASSEERGYEQYF. The CDR3 DNA follows: TGTGCCAGCAGTGAAGAGCGGGGCTACGAGCAGTACTTC.

This chain connects TRBV9 to TRBJ2-6; no clear D gene. V gave up 3 bases and J gave up 0 bases, with 10 bases separating them. The CDR3 loop spans 16 amino acids. Germline CDR1 reads SGDLS; CDR2 reads YYNGEE. CDR3 DNA: TGTGCCAGCAGCGCCTACAAAGGCTCTGGGGCCAACGTCCTGACTTTC. Protein product: CASSAYKGSGANVLTF.

The genes are TRBV18 and TRBJ2-2; 8 bases map to TRBD1. The CDR3 has 15 amino acids. The V and J ends lost 3 bases and 4 bases, in that order; junction bases with no gene match: 4. Germline loops: CDR1 KGHSH, CDR2 LQKENI. The CDR3 reads CASSPSDRGTGELFF. DNA of the CDR3: TGTGCCAGCTCACCCTCCGACAGGGGCACCGGGGAGCTGTTTTTT.